This note documents a single T cell receptor beta chain sequence. The clone's antigen remains unknown. No much larger clone is present one base from it, and per-base qualities are unavailable. This sample is drawn from a study of blood T cell repertoires in COVID-19 (dated by TCRdb to the early 2020s). Broadly, across the study: The collaborator samples originated in the United States, Italy and Spain and spanned the acute and convalescent phases of COVID-19. The dataset comprised deeply sampled blood TCRbeta repertoires from subjects exposed to, actively infected with, or recovered from COVID-19. The prospective study material was composed of cDNA or gDNA derived from T cells, B-cell-depleted T cells, or PBMCs. The repertoires were released in a freely available public database intended as a resource for research on the immune response to SARS-CoV-2. Sample metadata almost always included a de-identified subject ID, COVID-19 status, age in years and sex. Samples were obtained from the ongoing ImmuneRACE study (first 160 participants) and from some 1,200 subjects provided by 6 global collaborators. Where available, HLA class I and class II types were obtained from metadata supplied by the sample provider rather than from assay-based typing. The investigation overall reported the following: The quantity of clinical and demographic metadata differed by source and by participant and was supplied without curation.

The immunoSEQ Assay, a bias-controlled multiplex PCR, was used to amplify TCRbeta CDR3 regions from genomic DNA. Processing in the source paper ran as follows. Nucleated cell counts per sample were estimated from amplification of reference gene primers within the assay. To quantify the absolute abundance of each unique TCRbeta CDR3 rearrangement, sequence reads were collapsed and filtered. For each sample, productive Simpson clonality was calculated as the square root of Simpson's diversity index across productive rearrangements. TCRdb provides this immuneACCESS table in a form limited to in-frame rearrangements. Some clones are lacking; in checked studies, under half of them reflect an unresolved V gene, and why the rest are absent is not known. The V and J calls and clone size come from that table; D and trimming were worked out from the DNA. This sample has roughly 100,000 clones in its table, and more than 90% of those were observed once. More than 1.5% of the sample comes from the top ten.

From the cysteine through the phenylalanine, the CDR3 covers 15 amino acids. The entry retains the CDR3 DNA only, 45 bases that are in frame from base 1. The junction carries 12 bases between V and J, which are trimmed by 1 base and 3 bases respectively. The germline V gene specifies SNHLY as CDR1 and FYNNEI as CDR2. One collaborating source in Seattle enrolled patients while the patients were actively infected and followed the patients over time throughout the course of disease. Collaborating institutions collected whole blood in K2EDTA tubes following their own protocols. For TCRbeta analysis, collaborators shipped samples as frozen whole blood, isolated PBMCs, or DNA extracted from either of those sample types.

The material sequenced was peripheral blood. The receptor was derived from a woman aged 50 to 60 with COVID-19, enrolled during active disease. Recombination connected TRBV2 to TRBJ1-1, with no confident D gene call. The CDR3 protein is CASSEVRGFDTEAFF. The bases read TGTGCCAGCAGTGAAGTACGCGGTTTTGACACTGAAGCTTTCTTT.